A selection of T cell receptor beta chains follows, all from one sample in a study of blood T cells in healthy people across ages. MiXCR, applied by TCRdb to the 5' RACE reads, yields one record per CDR3 protein. The data contain about 1.1 million distinct CDR3 sequences, 35% to 40% of them singletons. The sequencing input was blood. The receptors come from a man between 18 and 29 years old in good health. CDR3s include the opening cysteine and the closing phenylalanine or tryptophan. Fields, in order: CDR3 protein, CDR3 DNA, V gene, D gene, clone size, J gene. D genes are given only for firm matches. Clone size appears in some rows only: once, few, many, or a class for an expanded clone.

CASSLGLQGEGYTF,TGCGCCAGCAGCTTGGGATTACAGGGTGAAGGCTACACCTTC,TRBV5-1,NA,NA,TRBJ1-2
CSASDAGTSGPLGTQYF,TGCAGTGCTTCCGACGCCGGGACTAGCGGCCCGCTGGGGACGCAGTATTTT,TRBV20-1,TRBD2,NA,TRBJ2-3
CASSQGTNTGELFF,TGCGCCAGCAGCCAGGGGACGAACACCGGGGAGCTGTTTTTT,TRBV4-3,NA,few,TRBJ2-2
CASSPSISGREAEQFF,TGTGCCAGCAGCCCCAGTATCAGCGGGAGAGAAGCTGAGCAGTTCTTC,TRBV3-1,TRBD2,NA,TRBJ2-1
CSASAPNRWANYGYTF,TGCAGTGCTAGCGCCCCTAACAGATGGGCTAACTATGGCTACACCTTC,TRBV20-1,NA,once,TRBJ1-2
CASSPRQGVYEKLFF,TGTGCCAGCAGCCCTCGACAGGGGGTGTATGAAAAACTGTTTTTT,TRBV11-1,TRBD1,NA,TRBJ1-4
CAIGATDTQYF,TGTGCCATCGGGGCCACAGATACGCAGTATTTT,TRBV10-3,NA,NA,TRBJ2-3
CSASGGRLGQYF,TGCAGTGCTAGTGGAGGTCGTCTGGGGCAGTACTTC,TRBV20-1,NA,NA,TRBJ2-7
CASSQDSVSYNGQFF,TGCGCCAGCAGCCAAGATTCGGTATCCTACAATGGGCAGTTCTTC,TRBV4-1,NA,NA,TRBJ2-1
CSVSPWGADTQYF,TGCAGCGTTTCCCCTTGGGGGGCAGATACGCAGTATTTT,TRBV29-1,NA,NA,TRBJ2-3
CASSLDVAGGLNEQFF,TGCGCCAGCAGCTTGGATGTAGCGGGGGGGCTTAATGAGCAGTTCTTC,TRBV5-1,TRBD2,NA,TRBJ2-1
CASSISTMNTEAFF,TGTGCCAGCAGTATAAGCACCATGAACACTGAAGCTTTCTTT,TRBV14,NA,NA,TRBJ1-1
CASSLDSSSLSYTF,TGTGCCAGCAGCTTAGATTCATCCTCGTTGTCCTACACCTTC,TRBV7-2,NA,NA,TRBJ1-2
CSVEARTSGVHYEQYF,TGCAGCGTTGAAGCCCGGACTAGCGGGGTCCACTACGAGCAGTACTTC,TRBV29-1,TRBD2,many,TRBJ2-7
CASSTQDKNTEAFF,TGTGCCAGCAGTACACAGGACAAGAACACTGAAGCTTTCTTT,TRBV27,NA,NA,TRBJ1-1
CASSPGGEQFF,TGTGCCAGCAGTCCGGGAGGGGAGCAGTTCTTC,TRBV9,TRBD2,many,TRBJ2-1
CASSAVGDGYTF,TGTGCCAGCAGCGCAGTTGGGGACGGCTACACCTTC,TRBV13,NA,NA,TRBJ1-2
CASSLGLGASGGASYNEQFF,TGTGCCAGCAGCTTAGGTTTAGGGGCTAGCGGGGGGGCCTCCTACAATGAGCAGTTCTTC,TRBV7-2,TRBD2,NA,TRBJ2-1
CASSRGVTMNTEAFF,TGCGCCAGCAGCCGAGGCGTTACCATGAACACTGAAGCTTTCTTT,TRBV4-1,NA,few,TRBJ1-1
CATSDLRRTDNSPLHF,TGTGCCACCAGTGACCTACGAAGGACGGATAATTCACCCCTCCACTTT,TRBV24-1,NA,few,TRBJ1-6
CASSQILAGGPNEQFF,TGTGCCAGCAGCCAAATACTAGCGGGGGGGCCCAATGAGCAGTTCTTC,TRBV11-2,TRBD2,few,TRBJ2-1
CASSVHGQSSYNEQFF,TGTGCCAGCAGCGTACATGGGCAAAGCTCCTACAATGAGCAGTTCTTC,TRBV11-2,NA,NA,TRBJ2-1
CSAAILETGSSYNEQFF,TGCAGTGCCGCGATCTTGGAGACAGGCTCGTCCTACAATGAGCAGTTCTTC,TRBV20-1,NA,NA,TRBJ2-1
CASSYSPATSSNTDTQYF,TGTGCCAGCAGTTACTCCCCCGCGACTAGCTCAAACACAGATACGCAGTATTTT,TRBV6-2/TRBV6-3,TRBD2,NA,TRBJ2-3
CASSEYRGKANEKLFF,TGTGCCAGCAGTGAATATCGGGGAAAGGCTAATGAAAAACTGTTTTTT,TRBV25-1,NA,NA,TRBJ1-4
CSASWGLVETQYF,TGCAGTGCTAGTTGGGGGCTAGTGGAGACCCAGTACTTC,TRBV20-1,NA,few,TRBJ2-5
CAISTRGEGTDTQYF,TGTGCCATCAGTACGCGGGGGGAGGGTACAGATACGCAGTATTTT,TRBV10-3,TRBD2,NA,TRBJ2-3
CSARVIGKVDGYTF,TGCAGTGCTAGGGTAATCGGGAAAGTAGATGGCTACACCTTC,TRBV20-1,NA,NA,TRBJ1-2
CAIGGTSEFPDTQYF,TGTGCCATCGGAGGGACTAGCGAGTTCCCAGATACGCAGTATTTT,TRBV10-3,TRBD2,NA,TRBJ2-3
CASSQEIGGGANEQFF,TGTGCCAGCAGCCAAGAGATCGGCGGGGGGGCAAATGAGCAGTTCTTC,TRBV4-2,TRBD2,NA,TRBJ2-1
CASSLRGDRVSGYTF,TGTGCCAGCAGCCTAAGAGGGGACAGGGTTTCTGGCTACACCTTC,TRBV7-2,TRBD1,NA,TRBJ1-2
CASSQLAGGYSTDTQYF,TGCGCCAGCAGCCAACTAGCGGGGGGTTATAGCACAGATACGCAGTATTTT,TRBV4-3,TRBD2,few,TRBJ2-3